A selection of T cell receptor beta chains follows, all from one sample in a study of blood T cells in healthy people across ages. TCRdb used MiXCR to reprocess the 5' RACE reads, holding one entry per CDR3 protein. This table holds 1.4 million to 1.5 million distinct CDR3 sequences, approximately 42% found once. Specimen: blood. These receptors were taken from a woman younger than 35 in good health. The CDR3 runs from the conserved cysteine through the conserved F or W. The D gene is left open where the match is weak. Clone size is given for some rows only: seen once, a few or many times, or a class if the clone is expanded.

V gene: TRBV5-1
clone size: few
D gene: NA
J gene: TRBJ2-7
CDR3 DNA: TGCGCCAGCAGCGCTACACTCTACGAGCAGTACTTC
CDR3 protein: CASSATLYEQYF

V gene: TRBV7-6
clone size: once
D gene: NA
J gene: TRBJ2-3
CDR3 DNA: TGTGCCAGCAGCTCGGAGGGCTTTAGCACAGATACGCAGTATTTT
CDR3 protein: CASSSEGFSTDTQYF

V gene: TRBV6-1
clone size: many
D gene: NA
J gene: TRBJ2-7
CDR3 DNA: TGTGCCAGCAGTGAAGGGGTCTACGAGCAGTACTTC
CDR3 protein: CASSEGVYEQYF

V gene: TRBV19
clone size: few
D gene: NA
J gene: TRBJ1-2
CDR3 DNA: TGTGCCAGCCAGGGCCGGGGAGCGGTCGATGGCTACACCTTC
CDR3 protein: CASQGRGAVDGYTF

V gene: TRBV5-5
clone size: NA
D gene: NA
J gene: TRBJ1-1
CDR3 DNA: TGTGCCAGCAGCATGTACGAGAACACTGAAGCTTTCTTT
CDR3 protein: CASSMYENTEAFF

V gene: TRBV5-1
clone size: few
D gene: TRBD2
J gene: TRBJ2-1
CDR3 DNA: TGCGCCAGCAGCTTGGGGTGGGTGAGACTAGCGATAGACAATGAGCAGTTCTTC
CDR3 protein: CASSLGWVRLAIDNEQFF

V gene: TRBV3-1
clone size: NA
D gene: NA
J gene: TRBJ1-1
CDR3 DNA: TGTGCCAGCAGCCACACCGACAGAAAGAACACTGAAGCTTTCTTT
CDR3 protein: CASSHTDRKNTEAFF

V gene: TRBV24-1
clone size: few
D gene: TRBD2
J gene: TRBJ2-5
CDR3 DNA: TGTGCCACCAAGAACGGGACTAGCGACCAAGAGACCCAGTACTTC
CDR3 protein: CATKNGTSDQETQYF

V gene: TRBV19
clone size: few
D gene: TRBD2
J gene: TRBJ2-3
CDR3 DNA: TGTGCCAGTAGTGAGACTAGCGGGAGGGGAGATACGCAGTATTTT
CDR3 protein: CASSETSGRGDTQYF

V gene: TRBV7-9
clone size: few
D gene: NA
J gene: TRBJ2-5
CDR3 DNA: TGTGCCAGCAGCTTAGCCCTAGCGTTTCAAGAGACCCAGTACTTC
CDR3 protein: CASSLALAFQETQYF

V gene: TRBV7-8
clone size: few
D gene: TRBD2
J gene: TRBJ2-3
CDR3 DNA: TGTGCCAGCAGCAACCGACTAGCGGGGAGCACAGATACGCAGTATTTT
CDR3 protein: CASSNRLAGSTDTQYF

V gene: TRBV29-1
clone size: few
D gene: NA
J gene: TRBJ2-7
CDR3 DNA: TGCAGCGTTGAAATCCTCGGGACCCACAGCTCCTACGAGCAGTACTTC
CDR3 protein: CSVEILGTHSSYEQYF

V gene: TRBV20-1
clone size: NA
D gene: NA
J gene: TRBJ2-2
CDR3 DNA: TGCAGTGCCCCGATGGCAGGACTCAACACCGGGGAGCTGTTTTTT
CDR3 protein: CSAPMAGLNTGELFF

V gene: TRBV20-1
clone size: few
D gene: NA
J gene: TRBJ2-1
CDR3 DNA: TGCAGTAGCTCGGTTGGGCCCGATGAGCAGTTCTTC
CDR3 protein: CSSSVGPDEQFF

V gene: TRBV20-1
clone size: NA
D gene: TRBD2
J gene: TRBJ2-5
CDR3 DNA: TGCAGTGCTAGAGGTCGACTAGCGGGAGGGCCGTGGGAGCAGTACTTC
CDR3 protein: CSARGRLAGGPWEQYF

V gene: TRBV7-8
clone size: NA
D gene: TRBD2
J gene: TRBJ2-7
CDR3 DNA: TGTGCCAGCAGCTTAGAAGCGGGAAACCCCCCCGAGCAGTACTTC
CDR3 protein: CASSLEAGNPPEQYF

V gene: TRBV7-9
clone size: few
D gene: NA
J gene: TRBJ2-7
CDR3 DNA: TGTGCCAGCAGCTCAGGACCAGCCGTATACGAGCAGTACTTC
CDR3 protein: CASSSGPAVYEQYF

V gene: TRBV7-8
clone size: NA
D gene: NA
J gene: TRBJ2-2
CDR3 DNA: TGTGCCATCCCGCCGGGGGTAGCGAACACCGGGGAGCTGTTTTTT
CDR3 protein: CAIPPGVANTGELFF

V gene: TRBV19
clone size: NA
D gene: TRBD1
J gene: TRBJ1-2
CDR3 DNA: TGTGCCAGTGAATCTACCGGGACAGTAAACTATGGCTACACCTTC
CDR3 protein: CASESTGTVNYGYTF

V gene: TRBV11-2
clone size: NA
D gene: NA
J gene: TRBJ2-3
CDR3 DNA: TGTGCCAGCAGCTTATTCCCTAGCCAGCCAGATACGCAGTATTTT
CDR3 protein: CASSLFPSQPDTQYF

V gene: TRBV25-1
clone size: few
D gene: NA
J gene: TRBJ2-3
CDR3 DNA: TGTGCCAGCAGTGAATACGGGGTAGGAACAGATACGCAGTATTTT
CDR3 protein: CASSEYGVGTDTQYF

V gene: TRBV6-6
clone size: few
D gene: NA
J gene: TRBJ2-3
CDR3 DNA: TGTGCCAGCACTCCAAGGGAGCAGCGGAGCACAGATACGCAGTATTTT
CDR3 protein: CASTPREQRSTDTQYF

V gene: TRBV9
clone size: NA
D gene: TRBD1
J gene: TRBJ2-1
CDR3 DNA: TGTGCCAGCAGCGTAAGCGGACAGGCCTACAATGGGCAGTTCTTC
CDR3 protein: CASSVSGQAYNGQFF

V gene: TRBV25-1
clone size: few
D gene: NA
J gene: TRBJ2-7
CDR3 DNA: TGTGCCAGCGGGGATAACGAGCAGTACTTC
CDR3 protein: CASGDNEQYF

V gene: TRBV27
clone size: NA
D gene: TRBD2
J gene: TRBJ2-7
CDR3 DNA: TGTGCCAGCAGTCTAGCGGGGGGATCCTACGAGCGGTACTTC
CDR3 protein: CASSLAGGSYERYF

V gene: TRBV6-5
clone size: NA
D gene: TRBD1
J gene: TRBJ2-7
CDR3 DNA: TGTGCCAGCGCTCAAGGACAGGGGGCGATAGGGCAGTACTTC
CDR3 protein: CASAQGQGAIGQYF

V gene: TRBV5-6
clone size: NA
D gene: TRBD2
J gene: TRBJ2-3
CDR3 DNA: TGTGCCAGCAGCTTCGGGGCGGGAGTTACAGATACGCAGTATTTT
CDR3 protein: CASSFGAGVTDTQYF

V gene: TRBV7-6
clone size: NA
D gene: TRBD1
J gene: TRBJ2-3
CDR3 DNA: TGTGCCAGCAGCCCAAGACAGGGGGCGAACACAGATACGCAGTATTTT
CDR3 protein: CASSPRQGANTDTQYF

V gene: TRBV2
clone size: few
D gene: NA
J gene: TRBJ1-1
CDR3 DNA: TGTGCCAGTTTTGGGACTGAAGCTTTCTTT
CDR3 protein: CASFGTEAFF

V gene: TRBV20-1
clone size: NA
D gene: TRBD1
J gene: TRBJ2-7
CDR3 DNA: TGCAGTGCTAGACACGTCGGACAGGGGGCTTCCTACGAGCAGTACTTC
CDR3 protein: CSARHVGQGASYEQYF

V gene: TRBV7-9
clone size: few
D gene: NA
J gene: TRBJ2-7
CDR3 DNA: TGTGCCAGCAGCTTAGGACTAACAGTGAAACCCTACGAGCAGTACTTC
CDR3 protein: CASSLGLTVKPYEQYF

V gene: TRBV20-1
clone size: few
D gene: NA
J gene: TRBJ2-7
CDR3 DNA: TGCAGTGCTGGACTCCTATCCTACGAGCAGTACTTC
CDR3 protein: CSAGLLSYEQYF

V gene: TRBV10-3
clone size: NA
D gene: NA
J gene: TRBJ2-5
CDR3 DNA: TGTGCCATCGGGACACCCGGTGGAGAGACCCAGTACTTC
CDR3 protein: CAIGTPGGETQYF

V gene: TRBV18
clone size: few
D gene: NA
J gene: TRBJ2-5
CDR3 DNA: TGTGCCAGCTCACCGTTTGCGGTTTCGGGCCAAGAGACCCAGTACTTC
CDR3 protein: CASSPFAVSGQETQYF

V gene: TRBV29-1
clone size: NA
D gene: NA
J gene: TRBJ2-7
CDR3 DNA: TGCAGCGTTGGGCTTTGGGGTTTGCAATCCTTCGAGCAGTACTTC
CDR3 protein: CSVGLWGLQSFEQYF

V gene: TRBV28
clone size: few
D gene: NA
J gene: TRBJ2-7
CDR3 DNA: TGTGCCAGCAGTTTATTACCGAAATCCTACGAGCAGTACTTC
CDR3 protein: CASSLLPKSYEQYF

V gene: TRBV7-9
clone size: few
D gene: NA
J gene: TRBJ2-5
CDR3 DNA: TGTGCCAGCATGGCCCCTGCGGAGGAGACCCAGTACTTC
CDR3 protein: CASMAPAEETQYF

V gene: TRBV4-1
clone size: few
D gene: NA
J gene: TRBJ2-1
CDR3 DNA: TGCGCCAGCAGCCAAGCGGGAGATGGGATTCACAATGAGCAGTTCTTC
CDR3 protein: CASSQAGDGIHNEQFF

V gene: TRBV9
clone size: NA
D gene: NA
J gene: TRBJ1-2
CDR3 DNA: TGTGCTAGCAGCAAGACACCTTTGGATGGCTACACCTTC
CDR3 protein: CASSKTPLDGYTF

V gene: TRBV29-1
clone size: NA
D gene: NA
J gene: TRBJ2-5
CDR3 DNA: TGCAGCGGGGGGCTACCGCAAGAGACCCAGTACTTC
CDR3 protein: CSGGLPQETQYF

V gene: TRBV5-6
clone size: NA
D gene: NA
J gene: TRBJ1-2
CDR3 DNA: TGTGCCAGCAGCTTGGGTGGAGGAGGGTTCTATGGCTACACCTTC
CDR3 protein: CASSLGGGGFYGYTF

V gene: TRBV29-1
clone size: NA
D gene: TRBD1
J gene: TRBJ2-7
CDR3 DNA: TGCAGCGTTGTGCGCAGGGGGTCCTACGAGCAGTACTTC
CDR3 protein: CSVVRRGSYEQYF

V gene: TRBV6-2/TRBV6-3
clone size: NA
D gene: TRBD2
J gene: TRBJ2-7
CDR3 DNA: TGTGCCAGCAGTTACGACAGCGGGGGCTCCTACGAGCAGTACTTC
CDR3 protein: CASSYDSGGSYEQYF

V gene: TRBV20-1
clone size: many
D gene: NA
J gene: TRBJ1-1
CDR3 DNA: TGCAGTGCTAGAGATCAAGGGACTAACACTGAAGCTTTCTTT
CDR3 protein: CSARDQGTNTEAFF

V gene: TRBV2
clone size: NA
D gene: NA
J gene: TRBJ1-2
CDR3 DNA: TGTGCCAGCAGAGATTGGTATGGCTACACCTTC
CDR3 protein: CASRDWYGYTF

V gene: TRBV5-5
clone size: NA
D gene: NA
J gene: TRBJ1-4
CDR3 DNA: TGTGCCAGCAGCTCCCCCCGGGACACTAATGAAAAACTGTTTTTT
CDR3 protein: CASSSPRDTNEKLFF

V gene: TRBV28
clone size: NA
D gene: NA
J gene: TRBJ1-2
CDR3 DNA: TGTGCCAGCACCATGGAGGGCTATGGCTACACCTTC
CDR3 protein: CASTMEGYGYTF

V gene: TRBV20-1
clone size: many
D gene: NA
J gene: TRBJ2-1
CDR3 DNA: TGCAGTGCTAGTAGGGTGTACAATGAGCAGTTCTTC
CDR3 protein: CSASRVYNEQFF

V gene: TRBV5-1
clone size: few
D gene: TRBD2
J gene: TRBJ2-4
CDR3 DNA: TGCGCCAGCAGCCCTAGGACTAGCCCTACGGTCAGAGGGGCCATTCAGTACTTC
CDR3 protein: CASSPRTSPTVRGAIQYF

V gene: TRBV29-1
clone size: NA
D gene: TRBD1
J gene: TRBJ2-2
CDR3 DNA: TGCAGCGTTGAAGGGACAGGAGAGACCGGGGAGCTGTTTTTT
CDR3 protein: CSVEGTGETGELFF

V gene: TRBV9
clone size: once
D gene: NA
J gene: TRBJ1-1
CDR3 DNA: TGTGCCAGCAGCGCCGGGGGATATGAAGCTTTCTTT
CDR3 protein: CASSAGGYEAFF

V gene: TRBV27
clone size: few
D gene: TRBD2
J gene: TRBJ2-3
CDR3 DNA: TGTGCCAGCAGCACTACCCGGACTAGCGGGAGAGGGAGAACAGATACGCAGTATTTT
CDR3 protein: CASSTTRTSGRGRTDTQYF

V gene: TRBV20-1
clone size: NA
D gene: NA
J gene: TRBJ2-5
CDR3 DNA: TGCAGTGCCCCTCGTGTTGGGGTAAGGGTAGAGACCCAGTACTTC
CDR3 protein: CSAPRVGVRVETQYF

V gene: TRBV20-1
clone size: NA
D gene: TRBD1
J gene: TRBJ2-3
CDR3 DNA: TGCAGTGCTGGACCACCGGGACAGGGGCCACTAATATACACAGATACGCAGTATTTT
CDR3 protein: CSAGPPGQGPLIYTDTQYF